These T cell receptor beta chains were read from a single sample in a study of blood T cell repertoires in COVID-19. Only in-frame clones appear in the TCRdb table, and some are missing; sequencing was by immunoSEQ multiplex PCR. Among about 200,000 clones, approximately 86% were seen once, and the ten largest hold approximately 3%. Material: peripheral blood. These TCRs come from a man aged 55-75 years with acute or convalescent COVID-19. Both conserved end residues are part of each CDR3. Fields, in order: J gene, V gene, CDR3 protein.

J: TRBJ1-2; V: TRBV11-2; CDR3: CASSIGQGRDYGYTF
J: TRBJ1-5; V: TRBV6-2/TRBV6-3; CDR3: CASSYYLQGPSNQPQHF
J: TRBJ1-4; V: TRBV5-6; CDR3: CASSWGGGLRLNEKLFF
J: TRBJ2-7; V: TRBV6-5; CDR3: CASSSQGGAGGYEQYF
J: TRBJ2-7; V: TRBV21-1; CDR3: CASSTMTGKAYEQYF
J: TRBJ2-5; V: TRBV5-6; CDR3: CASSLEGLAGGYQETQYF
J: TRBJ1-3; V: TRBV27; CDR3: CASSQRLATGNTIYF
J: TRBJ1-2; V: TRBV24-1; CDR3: CATSFGQANGYTF
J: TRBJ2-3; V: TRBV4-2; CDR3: CASSQEFRGGASDTQYF
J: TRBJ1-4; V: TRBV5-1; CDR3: CASSPGLEVNEKLFF
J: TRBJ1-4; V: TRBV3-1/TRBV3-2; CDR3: CASSSNSYPNEKLFF
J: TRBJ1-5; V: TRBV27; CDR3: CASRPDRGLDQPQHF
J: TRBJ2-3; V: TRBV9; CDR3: CASSYRAGSGADTQYF
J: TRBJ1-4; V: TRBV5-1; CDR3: CASSLNWDNDEKLFF
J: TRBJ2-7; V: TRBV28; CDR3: CASSFPGEQYF
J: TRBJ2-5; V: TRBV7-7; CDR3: CASSPQVGKEGQETQYF
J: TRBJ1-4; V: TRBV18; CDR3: CASSPPWEGEKLFF
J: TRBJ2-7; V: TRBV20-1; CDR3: CSASREGAGDEQYF
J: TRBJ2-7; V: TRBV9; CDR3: CASSVNGHEQYF
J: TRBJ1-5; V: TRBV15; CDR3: CATSRVGDYSNQPQHF
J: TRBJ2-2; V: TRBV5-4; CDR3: CASSLDRGRVTGELFF
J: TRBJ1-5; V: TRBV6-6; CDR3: CASSPRDSIFLDSNQPQHF
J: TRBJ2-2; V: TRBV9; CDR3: CASSPDTGELFF
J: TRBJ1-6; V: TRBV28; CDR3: CASKTGSNSPLHF
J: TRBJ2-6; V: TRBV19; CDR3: CASSIPGHSGANVLTF
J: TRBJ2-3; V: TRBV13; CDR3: CASSSRGLAGISTDTQYF
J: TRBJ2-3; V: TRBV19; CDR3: CASSKGGGGTDTQYF
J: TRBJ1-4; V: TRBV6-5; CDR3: CASSYSREAKEKLFF
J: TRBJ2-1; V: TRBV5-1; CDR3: CASSRGQPDNEQFF
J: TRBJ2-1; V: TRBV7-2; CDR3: CASSLTSGGTQASYNEQFF
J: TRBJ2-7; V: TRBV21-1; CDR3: CASSKGRGEQYF
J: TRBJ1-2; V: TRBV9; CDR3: CASSVAAGALNYGYTF